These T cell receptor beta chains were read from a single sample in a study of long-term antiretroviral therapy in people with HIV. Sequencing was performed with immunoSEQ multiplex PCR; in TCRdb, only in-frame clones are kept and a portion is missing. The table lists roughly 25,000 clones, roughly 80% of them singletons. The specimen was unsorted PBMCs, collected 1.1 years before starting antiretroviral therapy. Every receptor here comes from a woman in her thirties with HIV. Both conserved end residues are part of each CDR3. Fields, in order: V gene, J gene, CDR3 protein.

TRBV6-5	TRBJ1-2	CASSAGPKDNYGYTF
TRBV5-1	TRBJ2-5	CASSLVPDQEWYF
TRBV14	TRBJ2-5	CASSPDGTKRQETQYF
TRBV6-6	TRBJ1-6	CASSLSAGRDSPLHF
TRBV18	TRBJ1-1	CASSPRTERKNTEAFF
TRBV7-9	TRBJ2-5	CASSLASVGQETQYF
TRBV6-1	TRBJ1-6	CATQLRGSFSPLHF
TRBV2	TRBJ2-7	CAIGSPGTGLEQYF
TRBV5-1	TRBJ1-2	CASSLRDAANYGYTF
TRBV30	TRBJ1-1	CAWNGDNSMNTEAFF
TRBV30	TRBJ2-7	CAWALGRTTYEQYF
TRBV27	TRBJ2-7	CASSSHRDMYEQYF
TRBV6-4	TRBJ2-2	CASSTSGGAGELFF
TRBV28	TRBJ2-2	CASSLGTSFAGELFF
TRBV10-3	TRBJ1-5	CAIRAGGWGQPQHF
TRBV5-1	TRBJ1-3	CASSLDPGSGNTIYF
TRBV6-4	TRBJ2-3	CASSDAHTTDTQYF
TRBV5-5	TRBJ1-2	CASSSAGAQNYGYTF
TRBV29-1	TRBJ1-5	CSVTDRPQQPQHF
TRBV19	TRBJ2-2	CASSTGQENTGELFF
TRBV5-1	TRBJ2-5	CASNLEQVFGETQYF
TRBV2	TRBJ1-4	CASSEGRDSEKLFF
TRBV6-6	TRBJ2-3	CASSSGGAGDSYTQYF
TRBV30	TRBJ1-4	CAWSVPGGKLFF
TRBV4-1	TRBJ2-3	CASSQGKGGTDTQYF
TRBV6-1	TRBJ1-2	CASSGVLGYTF
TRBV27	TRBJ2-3	CASSPLDRGYTQYF
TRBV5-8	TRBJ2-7	CASGGRLSYEQYF
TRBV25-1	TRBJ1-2	CASSESGSVRMGYTF
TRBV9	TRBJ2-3	CASRRGSTDTQYF
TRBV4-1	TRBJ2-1	CASSQVDPGGTEQFF
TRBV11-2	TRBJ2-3	CASSSPRDERIFTDTQYF
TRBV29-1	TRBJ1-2	CSVEDGRLLLF
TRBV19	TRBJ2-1	CASSPLLLGSSYNEQFF
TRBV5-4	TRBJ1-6	CASSSLGQGALSPLHF
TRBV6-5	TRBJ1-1	CASTGAGNTEAFF
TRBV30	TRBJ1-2	CAWSVKGLGARGYTF
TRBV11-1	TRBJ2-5	CASSTQETQYF
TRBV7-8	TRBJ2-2	CASSGETPGELFF
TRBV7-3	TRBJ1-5	CETGHQPQHF
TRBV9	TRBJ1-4	CASSVGDRGATNEKLFF
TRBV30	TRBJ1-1	CAWAGGPNTEAFF
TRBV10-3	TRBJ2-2	CAISNLGTGGNSGELFF
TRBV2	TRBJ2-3	CASRREGTDTQYF
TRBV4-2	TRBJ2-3	CASSQELRGGADTQYF
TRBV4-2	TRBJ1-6	CASRATGNSPLHF